These 30 T cell receptor beta chains came from one sample sequenced in a study of cytomegalovirus exposure and HLA in healthy donors. PCR primers comprised 60 Vbeta and 13 Jbeta primers. Method: immunoSEQ multiplex PCR; TCRdb's copy keeps in-frame clones and lacks some. Among fewer than 200,000 clones listed, about 80% were seen once. The sequencing input was PBMCs. These TCRs come from a man aged 40-50 years in good health and CMV-seropositive.

This chain joins TRBV7-6 and TRBJ2-1; 10 bases match TRBD2. The V gene end was trimmed by 5 bases and the J gene end by 0 bases; junction bases not matched to a gene: 4. Germline V gene lookup returns CDR1 SGHVS and CDR2 FNYEAQ. This CDR3 has 16 residues. This CDR3 reads CASSRTSGSSYNEQFF. The CDR3 nucleotides are TGTGCCAGCAGCCGGACTAGCGGTAGCTCCTACAATGAGCAGTTCTTC. The full variable domain, its missing parts supplied by reference TRBV7-6 and TRBJ2-1, is GAGVSQSPRYKVTKRGQDVALRCDPISGHVSLYWYRQALGQGPEFLTYFNYEAQQDKSGLPNDRFSAERPEGSISTLTIQRTEQRDSAMYRCASSRTSGSSYNEQFFGPGTRLTVL.

The CDR3 loop reads CASSLEEGRGCRYTF. The CDR3 DNA sequence: TGCGCCAGCAGCCTCGAGGAGGGGCGCGGTTGTCGCTACACCTTC. The chain employs TRBV4-1 and TRBJ1-2; D is perhaps TRBD1 (5 bases). The V gene's germline CDR1 is MGHRA and CDR2 YSYEKL. V was pared by 4 bases and J by 9 bases, with 21 bases between. This CDR3 spans 15 amino acids.

The chain links TRBV28 to TRBJ2-6, with D uncertain. Trimming cost V 7 bases and J 1 base, with 5 bases left between them. Per the germline V gene, CDR1 is MDHEN and CDR2 is SYDVKM. The CDR3 runs to 13 residues. CDR3 sequence (DNA): TGTGCCAGCACCCGGTCTGGGGCCAACGTCCTGACTTTC. It specifies CASTRSGANVLTF. Full variable domain (remainder filled in from reference TRBV28 and TRBJ2-6): DVKVTQSSRYLVKRTGEKVFLECVQDMDHENMFWYRQDPGLGLRLIYFSYDVKMKEKGDIPEGYSVSREKKERFSLILESASTNQTSMYLCASTRSGANVLTFGAGSRLTVL.

The chain joins TRBV10-3 to TRBJ1-5, with a tentative D call TRBD1 (6 bases). The V gene's germline CDR1 is ENHRY and CDR2 SYGVKD. CDR3 size: 16 residues. V lost 3 bases and J 4 bases, leaving 16 bases between the germline ends. As DNA, the CDR3 is TGTGCCATCAGTGAACCCTCACAGGGAATGAATCAGCCCCAGCATTTT. It translates to CAISEPSQGMNQPQHF.

CDR3 region: CASTDRVGGGTQYF. CDR3 DNA: TGTGCCAGCACCGACAGGGTTGGTGGGGGGACCCAGTACTTC. This chain connects TRBV5-8 to TRBJ2-5, with 7 bases fitting TRBD1. Germline assignment: CDR1 SGHTS and CDR2 YDEGEE. Trimming at V came to 6 bases and at J to 7 bases, leaving 12 bases not matched to a gene. The CDR3 is made up of 14 amino acids.

This clone was detected once. The rearrangement uses TRBV12-5 and TRBJ1-5; 11 bases align to TRBD1. CDR1 and CDR2 from the germline V gene are LGHNT and FRNRAP. The CDR3 is 18 amino acids. Trimming at V came to 2 bases and at J to 2 bases, leaving 8 bases not matched to a gene. In DNA form, the CDR3 reads TGTGCTAGTGGTTTGATTGGACAGGGGGCAGGGGGCAATCAGCCCCAGCATTTT. Its protein product is CASGLIGQGAGGNQPQHF.

There are a few counts of this clone. The rearrangement links TRBV6-1 to TRBJ2-3; maybe TRBD2 (5 bases). The V gene's germline CDR1 is MNHNS and CDR2 SASEGT. V lost 2 bases, J lost 2 bases, and 14 bases lay in between. This CDR3 comprises 16 residues. The CDR3 loop is CASSETGYPHTDTQYF. The CDR3 DNA reads as TGTGCCAGCAGTGAAACGGGGTACCCCCACACAGATACGCAGTATTTT.

The chain couples TRBV7-2 to TRBJ1-4; the D gene is possibly TRBD1 (5 bases). Trimming cost V 5 bases and J 3 bases, with 16 bases left between them. Germline lookup yields CDR1 SGHTA and CDR2 FQGNSA. The CDR3 length is 16 residues. The CDR3 bases are TGTGCCAGCAGCCTCACTTTTGGGACTTCTAATGAAAAACTGTTTTTT. This gives the protein CASSLTFGTSNEKLFF.

Concerning this clone: The sample carries other DNA sequences with the same CDR3. The chain couples TRBV2 to TRBJ2-7; 7 bases are shared with TRBD1. Per the germline V gene, CDR1 is SNHLY and CDR2 is FYNNEI. The CDR3 sequence is 12 residues long. With 8 bases clipped from V and 3 bases from J, the junction kept 4 bases outside the gene matches. The CDR3 DNA sequence: TGTGCCAGCGGCCGGGACAGCTACGAGCAGTACTTC. It is translated as CASGRDSYEQYF.

This chain joins TRBV6-4 and TRBJ2-1, with 9 bases fitting TRBD1. Germline trimming cut 8 bases from V and 0 bases from J; bases unmatched to any gene: 11. This CDR3 spans 17 amino acids. The V gene's germline CDR1 is MRHNA and CDR2 SNTAGT. Here the CDR3 DNA reads TGTGCCAGCGGGGACAGGGCAGGGAGGAGCTCCTACAATGAGCAGTTCTTC. It specifies CASGDRAGRSSYNEQFF.

The chain employs TRBV10-3 and TRBJ2-7, with D perhaps matching TRBD1 (7 bases). Trimming removed 6 bases at V and 2 bases at J, with 14 bases between. The CDR3 covers 14 residues. Germline assignment: CDR1 ENHRY and CDR2 SYGVKD. The CDR3 loop is CAIREGGTAYEQYF. CDR3 DNA sequence: TGTGCCATCAGAGAAGGCGGGACAGCCTACGAGCAGTACTTC.

The genes are TRBV18 and TRBJ2-7; no clear D gene. The germline V and J ends were trimmed by 5 bases and 0 bases, with 11 bases remaining between them. The CDR3 contains 14 residues. Germline CDR1 reads KGHSH; CDR2 reads LQKENI. This chain's CDR3 is CASSVPASSYEQYF. CDR3 in DNA: TGTGCCAGCTCAGTACCCGCTAGCTCCTACGAGCAGTACTTC.

Points on this clone: The junction and the germline gene differ at one end; a read error may be behind it. V and J are TRBV7-9 and TRBJ2-7; possible D gene TRBD1, 6 bases. Germline CDR1 is SEHNR and CDR2 is FQNEAQ (reference sequence). The CDR3 is made up of 12 amino acids. CDR3 DNA sequence: TGTTCCAGCAGCGAACAGGGCTACGAGCAGTACTTC. It is translated as CSSSEQGYEQYF.

This chain uses TRBV5-4 with TRBJ2-5; TRBD2 matches at 9 bases. The germline CDR1 and CDR2 sequences are SGHNT and YYREEE (reference sequence). Trimming took 4 bases from V and 9 from J; bases not matched to a gene: 13. The CDR3 is made up of 15 amino acids. In DNA, the CDR3 is TGTGCCAGCAGCCCGGGACTAGCCGGCGGGGGGGCCCAGTACTTC. It is translated as CASSPGLAGGGAQYF.

The table lists this clone with a few counts. V is TRBV29-1 and J is TRBJ2-7; 8 nucleotides agree with TRBD1. The CDR3 is 13 amino acids. Trimming took 4 bases from V and 4 from J; bases not matched to a gene: 6. The germline CDR1 and CDR2 sequences are SQVTM and ANQGSEA. CDR3 in amino acids: CSVVRTGYYEQYF. The CDR3 region has the DNA TGCAGCGTTGTTAGGACAGGGTATTACGAGCAGTACTTC.

V is TRBV5-4 and J is TRBJ1-3; TRBD1 matches 8 bases. CDR1 and CDR2 (germline): SGHNT, YYREEE (reference sequence). The CDR3 totals 16 residues. V was pared by 4 bases and J by 3 bases, with 9 bases of the junction left unmatched. CDR3 nucleotide sequence: TGTGCCAGCAGCCAATCCAGGGGGCGCAATGGAAACACCATATATTTT. Translating gives CASSQSRGRNGNTIYF.

The chain has TRBV19 and TRBJ1-1, with 9 bases lining up with TRBD1. The germline V gene encodes CDR1 LNHDA and CDR2 SQIVND (reference sequence). The CDR3 extends over 15 amino acids. The ends lost 8 bases at V and 7 bases at J; junction bases unmatched: 14. The CDR3 sequence: CASLIPGTGSGEAFF. In DNA form, the CDR3 reads TGTGCCAGTTTAATTCCCGGGACAGGGTCAGGTGAAGCTTTCTTT.

This chain uses TRBV9 with TRBJ2-2; D may be TRBD2 (6 bases). The length of the CDR3 is 15 residues. V was pared by 3 bases and J by 6 bases, with 15 bases between. Germline V lookup: CDR1 SGDLS, CDR2 YYNGEE. CDR3 loop: CASSGTWRGPGELFF. For the CDR3, the DNA is TGTGCCAGCAGCGGTACCTGGCGGGGCCCCGGGGAGCTGTTTTTT.

The chain carries TRBV6-5 and TRBJ2-7, with TRBD2 identical over 8 bases. The CDR3 extends over 15 amino acids. V was pared by 2 bases and J by 5 bases, with 8 bases of the junction left unmatched. Germline V lookup: CDR1 MNHEY, CDR2 SVGAGI. In nucleotides, the CDR3 is TGTGCCAGCAGTTACGATGGGCGGGGGGACAACGAGCAGTACTTC. Protein sequence: CASSYDGRGDNEQYF.

The chain carries TRBV5-6 and TRBJ1-4; a weak D match, TRBD1 (5 bases). Deletions cut 0 bases from V and 3 bases from J, with 6 bases between. The CDR3 covers 14 residues. CDR1 and CDR2 (germline): SGHDT, YYEEEE. The CDR3 region is CASSLGQPNEKLFF. The CDR3, as DNA: TGTGCCAGCAGCTTGGGACAGCCTAATGAAAAACTGTTTTTT.

This clone was detected only once. The J gene is TRBJ1-5, the V gene TRBV7-2; TRBD1 is a possible D gene (5 bases). The CDR3 covers 15 residues. Germline V gives CDR1 SGHTA, CDR2 FQGNSA. V dropped 2 bases and J dropped 1 base, with 9 bases sitting between them. The CDR3 DNA is TGTGCCAGCAGCTTATGGGGGGACAGCAATCAGCCCCAGCATTTT. Translation: CASSLWGDSNQPQHF. Looking up the rest from reference TRBV7-2 and TRBJ1-5 gives the full variable domain: GAGVSQSPSNKVTEKGKDVELRCDPISGHTALYWYRQSLGQGLEFLIYFQGNSAPDKSGLPSDRFSAERTGGSVSTLTIQRTQQEDSAVYLCASSLWGDSNQPQHFGDGTRLSIL.

The chain carries TRBV11-2 and TRBJ1-1; D gene unclear. Trimming cost V 3 bases and J 0 bases, with 20 bases left between them. This CDR3 is built from 18 residues. Germline values: CDR1 SGHAT, CDR2 FQNNGV. CDR3 residues: CASSFTLAKGVVNTEAFF. DNA of the CDR3: TGTGCCAGCAGCTTCACCCTCGCGAAGGGAGTGGTGAACACTGAAGCTTTCTTT.

The chain employs TRBV7-9 and TRBJ1-2; the D gene is possibly TRBD1 (5 bases). The CDR3 loop spans 13 amino acids. In germline, CDR1 is SEHNR, CDR2 FQNEAQ (reference sequence). V shed 1 base and J shed 6 bases, with 9 bases lying between them. The chain's CDR3 is CASSLEGWDGYTF. The CDR3 nucleotides are TGTGCCAGCAGCTTAGAGGGGTGGGATGGCTACACCTTC.

This chain links TRBV25-1 with TRBJ2-5; D is perhaps TRBD2 (5 bases). CDR3 size: 16 residues. Germline assignment: CDR1 MGHDK and CDR2 SYGVNS. V was pared by 2 bases and J by 3 bases, with 16 bases between. The CDR3 protein is CASSERGLGSEETQYF. CDR3 DNA: TGTGCCAGCAGTGAACGAGGGTTGGGGTCAGAAGAGACCCAGTACTTC.

As to this clone: Other DNA sequences in this sample translate to the same CDR3. The CDR3 protein is CASSLGQQETQYF. The CDR3 nucleotides are TGTGCCAGCAGCTTAGGGCAGCAAGAGACCCAGTACTTC. The chain combines TRBV11-3 with TRBJ2-5; no clear D. CDR1 is SGHNT and CDR2 is YENEEA in the germline V gene. This CDR3 is 13 amino acids long. Trimming removed 1 base at V and 2 bases at J, with 5 bases between.

V is TRBV19 and J is TRBJ2-7; 8 nucleotides agree with TRBD1. The length of the CDR3 is 15 residues. The V segment lost 7 bases and the J segment 7 bases; nucleotides outside the gene matches: 15. Germline CDR1 is LNHDA and CDR2 is SQIVND (reference sequence). CDR3 nucleotides: TGTGCCAGTAATGACAGGGGCCACTCCCCGAAGGAGCAGTACTTC. Translation gives CASNDRGHSPKEQYF.

This chain links TRBV10-3 with TRBJ2-6; 7 nucleotides align to TRBD2. CDR1 is ENHRY and CDR2 is SYGVKD in the germline V gene. The J segment lost 2 bases and the V segment lost 3 bases, leaving 4 bases of the junction unmatched. CDR3 length: 16 residues. CDR3 nucleotides: TGTGCCATCAGTGACGCGGGGAGGGCTGGGGCCAACGTCCTGACTTTC. Protein sequence: CAISDAGRAGANVLTF.

The CDR3 DNA sequence: TGTGCCATCAGTTATCAGGGTGACACCGGGGAGCTGTTTTTT. Protein product: CAISYQGDTGELFF. The chain uses TRBV10-3 and TRBJ2-2; tentatively, D is TRBD1 (5 bases). Germline V gene lookup returns CDR1 ENHRY and CDR2 SYGVKD. This CDR3 is 14 amino acids long. V dropped 5 bases and J dropped 3 bases, with 10 bases sitting between them.

V and J are TRBV2 and TRBJ1-2, with unresolved D. Trimming pared 0 bases from V and 5 bases from J, leaving 10 bases between. This CDR3 comprises 14 residues. CDR1 is SNHLY and CDR2 is FYNNEI in the germline V gene. Here the CDR3 DNA reads TGTGCCAGCAGTGAAGCCGAGCAGGCATATGGCTACACCTTC. Protein product: CASSEAEQAYGYTF. The complete variable domain, with remaining parts taken from reference TRBV2 and TRBJ1-2, reads EPEVTQTPSHQVTQMGQEVILRCVPISNHLYFYWYRQILGQKVEFLVSFYNNEISEKSEIFDDQFSVERPDGSNFTLKIRSTKLEDSAMYFCASSEAEQAYGYTFGSGTRLTVV.

The chain joins TRBV6-5 to TRBJ1-5; TRBD1 might be the D (5 bases). V shed 5 bases and J shed 8 bases, with 13 bases lying between them. The CDR3 extends over 13 amino acids. Germline-derived CDR1 and CDR2 are MNHEY and SVGAGI. The CDR3 sequence: CASSGRQFEPQHF. The CDR3 bases are TGTGCCAGCAGTGGTAGACAGTTTGAGCCCCAGCATTTT.